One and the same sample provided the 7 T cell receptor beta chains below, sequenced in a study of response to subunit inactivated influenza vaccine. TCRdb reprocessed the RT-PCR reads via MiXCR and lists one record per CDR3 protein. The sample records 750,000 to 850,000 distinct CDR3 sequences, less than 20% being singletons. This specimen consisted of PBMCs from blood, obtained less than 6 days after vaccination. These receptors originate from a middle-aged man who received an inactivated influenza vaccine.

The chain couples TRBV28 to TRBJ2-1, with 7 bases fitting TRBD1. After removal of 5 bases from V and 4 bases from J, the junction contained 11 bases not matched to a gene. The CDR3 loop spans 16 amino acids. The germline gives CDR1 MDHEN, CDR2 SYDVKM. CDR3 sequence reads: CASSRGSGTEYNEQFF. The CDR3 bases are TGTGCCAGCAGTAGGGGATCTGGGACAGAGTACAATGAGCAGTTCTTC. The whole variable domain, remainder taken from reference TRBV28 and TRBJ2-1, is DVKVTQSSRYLVKRTGEKVFLECVQDMDHENMFWYRQDPGLGLRLIYFSYDVKMKEKGDIPEGYSVSREKKERFSLILESASTNQTSMYLCASSRGSGTEYNEQFFGPGTRLTVL.

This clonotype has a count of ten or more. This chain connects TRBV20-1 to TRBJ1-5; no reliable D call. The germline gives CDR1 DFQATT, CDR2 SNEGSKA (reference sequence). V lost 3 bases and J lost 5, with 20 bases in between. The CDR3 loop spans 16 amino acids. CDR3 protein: CSARQTQGYRDQPQHF. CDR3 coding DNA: TGCAGTGCTAGGCAAACCCAAGGCTATAGGGATCAGCCCCAGCATTTT.

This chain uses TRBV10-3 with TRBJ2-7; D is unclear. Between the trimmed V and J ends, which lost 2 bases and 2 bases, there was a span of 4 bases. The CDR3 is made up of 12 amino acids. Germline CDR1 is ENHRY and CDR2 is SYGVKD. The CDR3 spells CAISEVPYEQYF. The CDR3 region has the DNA TGTGCCATCAGTGAGGTACCCTACGAGCAGTACTTC.

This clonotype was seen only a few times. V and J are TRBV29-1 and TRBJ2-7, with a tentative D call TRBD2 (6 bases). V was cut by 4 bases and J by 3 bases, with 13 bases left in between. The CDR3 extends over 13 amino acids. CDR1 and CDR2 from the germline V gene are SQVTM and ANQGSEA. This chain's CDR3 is CSVVSRESYEQYF. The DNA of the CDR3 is TGCAGCGTTGTTTCCCGGGAGAGCTACGAGCAGTACTTC.

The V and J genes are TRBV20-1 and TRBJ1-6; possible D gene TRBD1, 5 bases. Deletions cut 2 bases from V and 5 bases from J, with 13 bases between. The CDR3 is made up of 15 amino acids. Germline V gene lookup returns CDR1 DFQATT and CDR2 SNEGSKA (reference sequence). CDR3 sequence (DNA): TGCAGTGCTAGACCTCCGGGACGGGATAATTCACCCCTCCACTTT. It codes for CSARPPGRDNSPLHF.

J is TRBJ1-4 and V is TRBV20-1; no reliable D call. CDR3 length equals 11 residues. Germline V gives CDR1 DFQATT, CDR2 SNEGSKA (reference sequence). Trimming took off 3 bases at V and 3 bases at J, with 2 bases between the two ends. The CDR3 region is CSARANEKLFF. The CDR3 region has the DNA TGCAGTGCTAGGGCTAATGAAAAACTGTTTTTT.

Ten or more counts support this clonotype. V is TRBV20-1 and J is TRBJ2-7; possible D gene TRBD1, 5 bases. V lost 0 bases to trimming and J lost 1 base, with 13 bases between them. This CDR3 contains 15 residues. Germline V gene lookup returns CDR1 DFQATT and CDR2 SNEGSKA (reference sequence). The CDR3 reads CSARDLNRPSYEQYF. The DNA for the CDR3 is TGCAGTGCTAGAGATCTGAACAGGCCGTCCTACGAGCAGTACTTC.